This TCR beta chain derives from a study of cytomegalovirus exposure and HLA in healthy donors. PCR used 60 Vbeta primers and 13 Jbeta primers. The data were produced by immunoSEQ multiplex PCR, yet TCRdb's version contains in-frame clones alone and is incomplete. The sample holds some 140,000 clones, around three quarters seen once. There are 16 residues in the CDR3. The germline gives CDR1 LGHNA, CDR2 YNFKEQ. The J segment lost 4 bases and the V segment lost 1 base, leaving 7 bases of the junction unmatched. This clone has a single count. This receptor was taken from a man aged 18 to 29 in good health and CMV-seronegative. The chain uses TRBV4-2 and TRBJ2-3; 8 bases fit TRBD2. Sequenced input: PBMCs. This CDR3 reads CASSQGGRGVSDTQYF. CDR3 nucleotide sequence: TGTGCCAGCAGCCAAGGAGGGCGGGGGGTTTCAGATACGCAGTATTTT.